The 8 T cell receptor beta chains presented below share a single source sample, sequenced in a study of Graves' ophthalmopathy and Graves' hyperthyroidism. Using RNA transcripts, the TCR beta CDR3 regions were amplified. First-round RT-PCR relied on HTBI primers, and a second-round multiplex PCR came next. TCRdb re-analysed the multiplex PCR reads in MiXCR, keeping a single row per CDR3 protein. Of roughly 610,000 distinct CDR3 sequences listed, 20% to 25% are singletons. The sequenced sample consisted of peripheral blood. The source of these receptors is a woman aged 18 to 35 with stable Graves' hyperthyroidism. Some clones in this sample may be carry-over from other donors' samples.

Ten or more counts support this clonotype. This chain joins TRBV7-9 and TRBJ2-7, with D possibly called TRBD1 or TRBD2 (5 bases each). The germline CDR1 and CDR2 sequences are SEHNR and FQNEAQ (reference sequence). The CDR3 has 14 amino acids. Deletions cut 4 bases from V and 7 bases from J, with 17 bases between. DNA for the CDR3: TGTGCCAGCAGCTATCCCCGGGACGCGAGGGAGCAGTACTTC. This gives the protein CASSYPRDAREQYF.

This clonotype appeared a few times. The chain combines TRBV11-1 with TRBJ2-7; D perhaps matches TRBD1 (6 bases). This CDR3 comprises 16 residues. Trimming pared 5 bases from V and 6 bases from J, leaving 23 bases between. Germline V gene sequence: CDR1 SGHAT, CDR2 FQDESV (reference sequence). The CDR3 sequence: CASSARTGQKGSEQYF. The CDR3 DNA follows: TGTGCCAGCAGCGCGCGAACGGGACAAAAGGGCTCCGAGCAGTACTTC.

This clonotype was counted at least ten times. The chain combines TRBV6-1 with TRBJ2-3; TRBD2 matches 10 bases. The ends lost 5 bases at V and 6 bases at J; junction bases unmatched: 5. The CDR3 covers 14 residues. The germline gives CDR1 MNHNS, CDR2 SASEGT. The CDR3 reads CASSSGRAGDTQYF. CDR3 DNA sequence: TGTGCCAGCAGTAGCGGGAGGGCCGGGGATACGCAGTATTTT.

This clonotype was picked up a small number of times. V is TRBV18 and J is TRBJ1-3; perhaps TRBD1 as D (6 bases). The CDR3 spans 14 residues. In germline, CDR1 is KGHSH, CDR2 LQKENI. V was cut by 3 bases and J by 5 bases, with 11 bases left in between. The DNA for the CDR3 is TGTGCCAGCTCACCGGGGGACAAACGAAACACCATATATTTT. This gives the protein CASSPGDKRNTIYF.

This clonotype was seen only a few times. The chain combines TRBV28 with TRBJ1-2; D is possibly TRBD1 (6 bases). Trimming shortened V by 4 bases and J by 4 bases, and 10 bases separated the two germline ends. This CDR3 has 13 residues. Germline V gene data show CDR1 as MDHEN and CDR2 as SYDVKM. Here the CDR3 DNA reads TGTGCCAGCAGTTCGGACAGCGCCTATGGCTACACCTTC. This codes for CASSSDSAYGYTF.

This clonotype was observed many times. The chain joins TRBV7-2 to TRBJ2-5; D gene unclear. The CDR3 totals 15 residues. V was trimmed by 0 bases and J by 5 bases, leaving 13 bases between them. Germline V CDR1 and CDR2: SGHTA, FQGNSA. CDR3 amino acids: CASSLAGGQMETQYF. The DNA of the CDR3 is TGTGCCAGCAGCTTAGCGGGTGGCCAGATGGAGACCCAGTACTTC.

J is TRBJ2-5 and V is TRBV10-3; perhaps D is TRBD1 or TRBD2 (5 bases each). Between the trimmed V and J ends, which lost 7 bases and 2 bases, there was a span of 11 bases. Germline values: CDR1 ENHRY, CDR2 SYGVKD. The CDR3 has 13 amino acids. CDR3 amino acids: CAINRDPQETQYF. The DNA of the CDR3 is TGTGCCATCAACCGGGACCCTCAAGAGACCCAGTACTTC.

At least ten counts were recorded for this clonotype. This chain joins TRBV7-9 and TRBJ1-1, with D possibly being TRBD1 (5 bases). V was clipped by 8 bases and J by 1 base, with 11 bases between them. The CDR3 is made up of 13 amino acids. Germline CDR1 and CDR2: SEHNR and FQNEAQ (reference sequence). CDR3 amino acids: CASLAQGNTEAFF. The CDR3 DNA reads TGTGCCAGCTTAGCCCAGGGGAACACTGAAGCTTTCTTT.